The present TCR beta chain was sequenced within a study of T cell responses to AZD1222 COVID-19 vaccine. This table comes from immunoSEQ multiplex PCR, and its TCRdb copy is limited to in-frame clones, with some not included. Among more than 100,000 clones listed, about 93% were seen once. Concerning this clone itself: Antigen unknown.

General observations from the study: Clonal diversity was possibly underestimated, and white British individuals and females predominated among donors. Distributed over spike, vaccine-associated CD4 TCRs predominated at 160-218 and 743-854. Baseline serostatus was positive in only six AZD1222 recipients.

Trimming removed 2 bases at V and 0 bases at J, with 8 bases between. Germline CDR1 and CDR2: GTSNPN and SVGIG (reference sequence). CDR3 length equals 14 residues. This material consisted of peripheral blood, taken 28 days after the second AZD1222 dose. The chain recombines TRBV30 with TRBJ1-5; D ambiguous. The TCR comes from an adult who received the AZD1222 COVID-19 vaccine. The CDR3 region has the DNA TGTGCCTGGAGTCGGTCAGTTAGCAATCAGCCCCAGCATTTT. It encodes CAWSRSVSNQPQHF.